This T cell receptor (beta chain) was obtained from a study of identical twins. This clonotype was seen only a few times. Germline V gene lookup returns CDR1 KGHDR and CDR2 SFDVKD. There are 15 residues in the CDR3. V lost 7 bases and J lost 4; bases outside the gene matches: 9. MiXCR was run by TCRdb on the 5' RACE reads, yielding one entry per CDR3 protein. There are about 250,000 distinct CDR3 sequences in the sample; about 8.3% occur only once, and less than 4% lies in the top ten. The sample was also reused in another study, on yellow fever vaccine responses in identical twins.

This TCR was recovered from a woman younger than 35 in good health. The chain uses TRBV24-1 and TRBJ2-3, with 8 bases fitting TRBD2. Sequencing was done on a sample of CD8+ T cells sorted from blood. The CDR3 DNA reads TGTGCCACCAGGGATAACGGGAGGGATGCAGATACGCAGTATTTT. Amino acid sequence: CATRDNGRDADTQYF.